Listed here are 16 T cell receptor beta chains from one sample, sequenced in a study of cytomegalovirus exposure and HLA in healthy donors. The PCR contained 60 Vbeta and 13 Jbeta primers. Measured with immunoSEQ multiplex PCR; TCRdb has only the in-frame clones, and not every one. The top ten clones hold roughly 1.5% of a sample with 150,000 to 200,000 clones, 79% of them seen once. The sample was PBMCs. The receptor set was obtained from a woman aged 45-65 years in good health and CMV-seronegative.

This chain joins TRBV5-4 and TRBJ1-2; D is unresolved. V lost 0 bases, J lost 8 bases, and 17 bases lay in between. The CDR3 totals 15 residues. CDR1 is SGHNT and CDR2 is YYREEE in the germline V gene (reference sequence). The CDR3 region is CASSLDTALTEGYTF. The CDR3 nucleotides read TGTGCCAGCAGCTTGGATACAGCCCTCACCGAAGGCTACACCTTC.

The chain carries TRBV5-6 and TRBJ1-6; D remains unclear. The CDR3 is 13 residues long. With 2 bases removed from V and 8 bases from J, the gap between germline ends came to 8 bases. Per the germline V gene, CDR1 is SGHDT and CDR2 is YYEEEE. This chain's CDR3 is CASSFDPDSPLHF. As DNA, the CDR3 is TGTGCCAGCAGCTTCGATCCGGATTCACCCCTCCACTTT.

This rearrangement joins TRBV11-2 to TRBJ2-7; TRBD1 matches at 7 bases. The CDR3 is 15 amino acids. V lost 1 base to trimming and J lost 3 bases; unmatched junction nucleotides: 6. CDR1 is SGHAT and CDR2 is FQNNGV in the germline V gene. Written as DNA, the CDR3 is TGTGCCAGCAGCTTAGGACAGGGTTCTTTCTACGAGCAGTACTTC. Translating it yields CASSLGQGSFYEQYF.

This clone showed up just a few times. This chain uses TRBV19 with TRBJ2-4; D perhaps matches TRBD2 (6 bases). The CDR3 loop spans 12 amino acids. Germline V gene data show CDR1 as LNHDA and CDR2 as SQIVND (reference sequence). V was cut by 7 bases and J by 6 bases, with 10 bases left in between. The CDR3 loop reads CASTGGTNIQYF. The CDR3, as DNA: TGTGCCAGTACCGGCGGGACAAACATTCAGTACTTC.

The chain recombines TRBV5-1 with TRBJ2-5; TRBD1 agrees at 11 bases. The CDR3 covers 13 residues. Germline CDR1 is SGHRS and CDR2 is YFSETQ. J lost 5 bases, V lost 7 bases, and 4 bases had no gene match. CDR3 residues: CASGQGAWETQYF. CDR3 in DNA: TGCGCCAGCGGACAGGGGGCTTGGGAGACCCAGTACTTC. Based on the CDR3 plus reference TRBV5-1 and TRBJ2-5, the full variable domain is KAGVTQTPRYLIKTRGQQVTLSCSPISGHRSVSWYQQTPGQGLQFLFEYFSETQRNKGNFPGRFSGRQFSNSRSEMNVSTLELGDSALYLCASGQGAWETQYFGPGTRLLVL.

This chain uses TRBV5-1 with TRBJ1-4; a weak D match, TRBD1 (6 bases). This CDR3 has 15 residues. The germline V gene encodes CDR1 SGHRS and CDR2 YFSETQ. Trimming took 3 bases from V and 7 from J, leaving 16 bases between them. CDR3 amino acids: CASSSKGGNGEKLFF. The CDR3 nucleotides are TGCGCCAGCAGCTCGAAGGGGGGGAATGGTGAAAAACTGTTTTTT.

V is TRBV7-9 and J is TRBJ2-1, with D tentatively TRBD2 (5 bases). The CDR3 covers 13 residues. Germline CDR1 reads SEHNR; CDR2 reads FQNEAQ (reference sequence). V was trimmed by 6 bases and J by 4 bases, leaving 10 bases between them. The CDR3 here is CASRLREYNEQFF. Written as DNA, the CDR3 is TGTGCCAGCAGACTCCGGGAATACAATGAGCAGTTCTTC.

A word on this clone: The CDR3 end shows no conserved phenylalanine or tryptophan, and so a read error is likely. Because the CDR3's place on the DNA is in doubt, the DNA is left out and the CDR3 is given as listed by TCRdb. The gene calls are TRBV28 and TRBJ1-1; whether TRBD1, the table's D call, matches the DNA was not checked. Inclusive of both ends, the CDR3 amounts to 14 amino acids. The V gene's germline CDR1 is MDHEN and CDR2 SYDVKM. CDR3 sequence reads: CASSLNIYHDGTGP.

The chain joins TRBV4-3 to TRBJ2-2, with 8 bases fitting TRBD1. Germline trimming cut 0 bases from V and 5 bases from J; bases unmatched to any gene: 8. This CDR3 spans 17 amino acids. Germline CDR1 LGHNA, CDR2 YSLEER. In DNA form, the CDR3 reads TGCGCCAGCAGCCAAGAATTCAGGGGGCAATGGACCGGGGAGCTGTTTTTT. It specifies CASSQEFRGQWTGELFF.

There are a few counts of this clone. The V gene is TRBV2, the J gene TRBJ1-5; no definite D call. Trimming stripped 3 bases from V and 2 bases from J, with 14 bases between. CDR1 is SNHLY, CDR2 FYNNEI, per germline. The CDR3 length is 16 residues. The CDR3 here is CASSDTFGLGNQPQHF. In nucleotides, the CDR3 is TGTGCCAGCAGTGACACTTTCGGGTTGGGCAATCAGCCCCAGCATTTT.

The chain recombines TRBV7-9 with TRBJ1-4; TRBD1 matches at 7 bases. In germline, CDR1 is SEHNR, CDR2 FQNEAQ (reference sequence). There are 17 residues in the CDR3. V shed 8 bases, J shed 3 bases, and the junction held 15 bases outside the gene matches. CDR3 amino acids: CASRGGRGLRANEKLFF. CDR3 coding DNA: TGTGCCAGCCGAGGGGGCAGGGGATTGCGGGCTAATGAAAAACTGTTTTTT.

This chain uses TRBV2 with TRBJ2-7; TRBD2 matches 10 bases. Germline V gene lookup returns CDR1 SNHLY and CDR2 FYNNEI. The V and J ends lost 6 bases and 5 bases, in that order; junction bases with no gene match: 7. The CDR3 is 14 amino acids. The CDR3 nucleotides are TGTGCCAGCAGGAATAGCGGGAGGACCAACGAGCAGTACTTC. This encodes CASRNSGRTNEQYF.

The chain couples TRBV29-1 to TRBJ2-5, with 7 bases matching TRBD1. The CDR3 runs to 13 residues. V shed 6 bases, J shed 5 bases, and the junction held 9 bases outside the gene matches. Germline values: CDR1 SQVTM, CDR2 ANQGSEA. The CDR3: CSVLTGYRETQYF. CDR3 nucleotide sequence: TGCAGCGTCCTGACAGGGTATCGGGAGACCCAGTACTTC. Full variable domain (rest looked up from reference TRBV29-1 and TRBJ2-5): SAVISQKPSRDICQRGTSLTIQCQVDSQVTMMFWYRQQPGQSLTLIATANQGSEATYESGFVIDKFPISRPNLTFSTLTVSNMSPEDSSIYLCSVLTGYRETQYFGPGTRLLVL.

The V gene is TRBV4-2, the J gene TRBJ2-3; 8 nucleotides align to TRBD1. Germline V gives CDR1 LGHNA, CDR2 YNFKEQ. The CDR3 consists of 14 residues. Losses at the gene ends were 6 bases for V and 0 bases for J; bases not matched to a gene: 2. The CDR3 loop reads CASRQGVSTDTQYF. CDR3 bases: TGTGCCAGCAGACAGGGGGTAAGCACAGATACGCAGTATTTT.

With respect to this clone: The junction does not match germline at one end; this may be a read error. The rearrangement joins TRBV7-9 to TRBJ1-1; weak D call: TRBD1 (5 bases). This CDR3 spans 15 amino acids. Germline CDR1 SEHNR, CDR2 FQNEAQ (reference sequence). CDR3 region: CSSSPSLGGGTEAFF. CDR3 nucleotides: TGTTCCAGCAGCCCCTCCCTCGGGGGGGGGACTGAAGCTTTCTTT.

This clone was recorded a few times. The chain uses TRBV4-3 and TRBJ2-2, with 9 bases fitting TRBD2. The length of the CDR3 is 16 residues. The germline V gene encodes CDR1 LGHNA and CDR2 YSLEER. The trim removed 1 base at V and 6 bases at J, leaving 6 bases unmatched. CDR3 residues: CASSQGLAALAGELFF. The CDR3 DNA reads TGCGCCAGCAGCCAAGGACTAGCGGCCCTCGCCGGGGAGCTGTTTTTT.